This T cell receptor beta chain was identified during a study of blood T cell repertoires in COVID-19. Germline V gene data show CDR1 as SGHRS and CDR2 as YFSETQ. The CDR3 is 16 amino acids. Trimming cost V 4 bases and J 4 bases, with 20 bases left between them. Original methodology: Nucleated cell counts were estimated from reference gene primer amplification. Generated by immunoSEQ multiplex PCR, the TCRdb table keeps only in-frame clones and is missing some. The V and J calls and clone size were taken over from that table, and D and trimming were inferred from the DNA. The sample holds 20,000 to 25,000 clones, roughly 80% seen once.

Sequencing was done on a sample of peripheral blood. The TCR was taken from an elderly woman with acute or convalescent COVID-19. The gene calls are TRBV5-1 and TRBJ2-5; D is possibly TRBD1 (6 bases). The CDR3 DNA sequence: TGCGCCAGCAGCAATCCTCCCGGGACACAGGGAGAGACCCAGTACTTC. Residues: CASSNPPGTQGETQYF. The entire variable domain, with the rest obtained from reference TRBV5-1 and TRBJ2-5, is as follows: KAGVTQTPRYLIKTRGQQVTLSCSPISGHRSVSWYQQTPGQGLQFLFEYFSETQRNKGNFPGRFSGRQFSNSRSEMNVSTLELGDSALYLCASSNPPGTQGETQYFGPGTRLLVL.